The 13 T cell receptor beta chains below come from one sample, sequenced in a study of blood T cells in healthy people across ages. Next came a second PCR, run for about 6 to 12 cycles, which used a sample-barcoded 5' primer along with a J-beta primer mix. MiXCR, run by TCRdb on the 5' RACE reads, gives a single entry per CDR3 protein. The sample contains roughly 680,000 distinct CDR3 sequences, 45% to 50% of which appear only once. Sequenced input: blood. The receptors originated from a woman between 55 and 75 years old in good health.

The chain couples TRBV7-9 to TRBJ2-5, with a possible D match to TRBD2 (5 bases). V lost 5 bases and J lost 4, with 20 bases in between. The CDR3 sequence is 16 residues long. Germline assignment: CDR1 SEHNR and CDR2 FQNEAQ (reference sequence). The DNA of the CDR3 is TGTGCCAGCAGCGTGGCCGAAGCGGCCGAAGGAGAGACCCAGTACTTC. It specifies CASSVAEAAEGETQYF.

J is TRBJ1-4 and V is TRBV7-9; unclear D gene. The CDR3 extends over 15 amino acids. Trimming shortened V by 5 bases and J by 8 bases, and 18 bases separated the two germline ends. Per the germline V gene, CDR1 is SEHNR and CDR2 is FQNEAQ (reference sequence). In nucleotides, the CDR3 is TGTGCCAGCAGCCCCCGCCCCACAGTATCCGAAAAACTGTTTTTT. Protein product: CASSPRPTVSEKLFF.

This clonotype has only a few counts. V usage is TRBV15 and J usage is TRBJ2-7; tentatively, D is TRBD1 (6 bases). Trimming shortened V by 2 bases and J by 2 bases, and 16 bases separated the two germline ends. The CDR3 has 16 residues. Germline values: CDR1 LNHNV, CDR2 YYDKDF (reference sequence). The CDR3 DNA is TGTGCCACCAGCAGATTAGTTACAGGGCAAACCTACGAGCAGTACTTC. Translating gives CATSRLVTGQTYEQYF.

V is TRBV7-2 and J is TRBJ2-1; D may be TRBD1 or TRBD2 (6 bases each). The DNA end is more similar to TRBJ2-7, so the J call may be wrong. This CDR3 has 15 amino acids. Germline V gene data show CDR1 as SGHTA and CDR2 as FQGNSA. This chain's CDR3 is CASSLTTGRRNEQYF. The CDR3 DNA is TGTGCCAGCAGCTTAACTACAGGGAGGCGCAATGAGCAGTACTTC.

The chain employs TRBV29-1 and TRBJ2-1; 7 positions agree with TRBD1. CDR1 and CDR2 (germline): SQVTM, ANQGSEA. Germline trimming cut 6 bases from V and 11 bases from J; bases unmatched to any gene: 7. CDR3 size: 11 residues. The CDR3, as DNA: TGCAGCGTGGATCTGGGACAGAAGCAGTTCTTC. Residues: CSVDLGQKQFF.

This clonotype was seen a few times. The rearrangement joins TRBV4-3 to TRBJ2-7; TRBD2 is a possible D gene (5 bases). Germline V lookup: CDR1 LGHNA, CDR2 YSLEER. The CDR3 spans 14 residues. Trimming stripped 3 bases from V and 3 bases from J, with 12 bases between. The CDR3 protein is CASSHGVSYYEQYF. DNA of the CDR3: TGCGCCAGCAGCCACGGGGTAAGCTACTACGAGCAGTACTTC.

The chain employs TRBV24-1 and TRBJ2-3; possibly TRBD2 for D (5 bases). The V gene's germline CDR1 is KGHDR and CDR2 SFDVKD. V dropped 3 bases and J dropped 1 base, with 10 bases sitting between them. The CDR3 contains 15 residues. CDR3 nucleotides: TGTGCCACCAGTGATGGAGCGCGGGGCACAGATACGCAGTATTTT. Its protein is CATSDGARGTDTQYF.

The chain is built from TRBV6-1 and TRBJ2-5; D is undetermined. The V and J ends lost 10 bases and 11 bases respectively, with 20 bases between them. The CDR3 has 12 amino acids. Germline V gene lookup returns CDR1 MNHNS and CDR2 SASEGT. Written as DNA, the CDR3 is TGTGCCACCCGACCAGAGAACGGAGTGCAGTACTTC. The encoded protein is CATRPENGVQYF.

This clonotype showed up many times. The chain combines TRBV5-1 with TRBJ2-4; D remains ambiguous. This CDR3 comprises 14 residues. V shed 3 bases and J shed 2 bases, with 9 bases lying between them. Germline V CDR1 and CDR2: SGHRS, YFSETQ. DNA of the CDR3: TGCGCCAGCAGCTCGCAAGGACCCAAAAACATTCAGTACTTC. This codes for CASSSQGPKNIQYF.

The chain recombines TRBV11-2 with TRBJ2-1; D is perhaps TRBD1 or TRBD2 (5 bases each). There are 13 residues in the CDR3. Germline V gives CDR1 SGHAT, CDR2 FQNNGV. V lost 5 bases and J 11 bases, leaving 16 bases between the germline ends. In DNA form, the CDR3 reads TGTGCCAGCAGCCCCGGCCCGGGACCCAAGCAGTTCTTC. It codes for CASSPGPGPKQFF.

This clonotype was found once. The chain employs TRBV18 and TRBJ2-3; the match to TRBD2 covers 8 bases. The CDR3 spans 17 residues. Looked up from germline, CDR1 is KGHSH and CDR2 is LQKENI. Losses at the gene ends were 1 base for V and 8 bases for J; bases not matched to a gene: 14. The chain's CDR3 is CASSPRFSIAGFGTQYF. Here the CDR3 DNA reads TGTGCCAGCTCACCACGTTTTTCCATAGCGGGATTCGGTACGCAGTATTTT.

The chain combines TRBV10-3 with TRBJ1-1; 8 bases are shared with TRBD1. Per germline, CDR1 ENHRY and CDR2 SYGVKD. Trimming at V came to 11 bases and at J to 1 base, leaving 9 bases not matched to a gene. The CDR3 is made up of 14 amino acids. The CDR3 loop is CASNSGTGNTEAFF. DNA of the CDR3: TGTGCCTCCAACTCCGGGACAGGGAACACTGAAGCTTTCTTT.

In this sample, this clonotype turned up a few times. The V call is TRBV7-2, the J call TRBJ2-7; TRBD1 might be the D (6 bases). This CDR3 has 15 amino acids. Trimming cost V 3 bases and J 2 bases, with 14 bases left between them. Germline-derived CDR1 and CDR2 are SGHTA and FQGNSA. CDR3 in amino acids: CASSLHTTGTYEQYF. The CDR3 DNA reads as TGTGCCAGCAGCTTGCACACCACAGGGACCTACGAGCAGTACTTC.